A single sample gave rise to the 9 T cell receptor beta chains below, sequenced in a study of Ad26.COV2.S vaccination and SARS-CoV-2 variants. Repertoires were generated with immunoSEQ multiplex PCR, while TCRdb's copy carries only in-frame clones and drops some. The sample contains about 350,000 clones, around 84% of which appear only once. Treatment specified: about 20 received Ad26.COV2.S at low or high dose, single or two shots; about 5 received placebo; per-sample allocation not given. On day 63 after the first injection, vaccine and placebo recipients gave samples. This sample comprised peripheral blood, obtained in a trial of Ad26.COV2.S vaccine versus placebo. These receptors were obtained from a person between 18 and 65 years old who received the Ad26.COV2.S COVID-19 vaccine or a placebo.

The chain is built from TRBV4-1 and TRBJ1-5; D is possibly TRBD1 (5 bases). Germline lookup yields CDR1 MGHRA and CDR2 YSYEKL. The CDR3 sequence is 14 residues long. V dropped 4 bases and J dropped 11 bases, with 18 bases sitting between them. This CDR3 is CASSRPGSREAQHF. The CDR3 DNA reads TGCGCCAGCAGCCGGCCAGGGAGCCGGGAGGCCCAGCATTTT.

This clone was recorded only once. The chain couples TRBV6-5 to TRBJ1-2; D gene ambiguous. In germline, CDR1 is MNHEY, CDR2 SVGAGI. The ends were cut back, 10 bases at V and 5 bases at J, with 20 bases in the middle. The length of the CDR3 is 14 residues. The chain's CDR3 is CATLLKKGGYGYTF. The CDR3 coding sequence is TGTGCCACCCTTCTTAAAAAGGGCGGGTATGGCTACACCTTC.

This clone appeared once. The V gene is TRBV10-3, the J gene TRBJ2-5, with 13 positions matching TRBD2. Per the germline V gene, CDR1 is ENHRY and CDR2 is SYGVKD. The CDR3 length is 15 residues. V dropped 5 bases and J dropped 2; count of bases not matched to a gene: 2. CDR3 nucleotide sequence: TGTGCCATCAGTCCGGGACTAGCGGGACAAGAGACCCAGTACTTC. Residues: CAISPGLAGQETQYF.

The chain links TRBV9 to TRBJ1-6; D perhaps matches TRBD1 (6 bases). This CDR3 region has 17 residues. Germline lookup yields CDR1 SGDLS and CDR2 YYNGEE. V was trimmed by 0 bases and J by 9 bases, leaving 19 bases between them. The CDR3 coding sequence is TGTGCCAGCAGCGTAGGAGGGCAGGGGAGGGTCGGTTCACCCCTCCACTTT. Protein sequence: CASSVGGQGRVGSPLHF. Supplemented by reference TRBV9 and TRBJ1-6, the full variable domain reads DSGVTQTPKHLITATGQRVTLRCSPRSGDLSVYWYQQSLDQGLQFLIQYYNGEERAKGNILERFSAQQFPDLHSELNLSSLELGDSALYFCASSVGGQGRVGSPLHFGNGTRLTVT.

CDR3: CSVASRFYGYTF. CDR3 sequence (DNA): TGCAGCGTCGCTTCCCGATTCTATGGCTACACCTTC. The chain recombines TRBV29-1 with TRBJ1-2; D is ambiguous. In germline, CDR1 is SQVTM, CDR2 ANQGSEA. Trimming removed 6 bases at V and 4 bases at J, with 12 bases between. CDR3 length: 12 amino acids.

This chain joins TRBV18 and TRBJ1-2, with 8 bases identical to TRBD1. J was trimmed by 5 bases and V by 2 bases; bases with no gene match: 1. The germline gives CDR1 KGHSH, CDR2 LQKENI. The length of the CDR3 is 13 residues. CDR3 nucleotide sequence: TGTGCCAGCTCACCAGGGGACAGGTATGGCTACACCTTC. This gives the protein CASSPGDRYGYTF. The whole variable domain, filled in from reference TRBV18 and TRBJ1-2, reads NAGVMQNPRHLVRRRGQEARLRCSPMKGHSHVYWYRQLPEEGLKFMVYLQKENIIDESGMPKERFSAEFPKEGPSILRIQQVVRGDSAAYFCASSPGDRYGYTFGSGTRLTVV.

The V call is TRBV7-9, the J call TRBJ1-4; 7 nucleotides align to TRBD1. With 4 bases clipped from V and 8 bases from J, the junction kept 10 bases outside the gene matches. The CDR3 consists of 15 residues. Germline CDR1 is SEHNR and CDR2 is FQNEAQ (reference sequence). The DNA for the CDR3 is TGTGCCAGCAGCTACCGACAGGGAGGATGGGAAAAACTGTTTTTT. Translation gives CASSYRQGGWEKLFF.

The rearrangement uses TRBV7-9 and TRBJ2-3, with 10 bases lining up with TRBD2. Trimming at V came to 4 bases and at J to 4 bases, leaving 14 bases not matched to a gene. This CDR3 has 18 amino acids. Germline V gene sequence: CDR1 SEHNR, CDR2 FQNEAQ (reference sequence). The CDR3 DNA sequence: TGTGCCAGCAGCTCAAAACCTCGGACTAGCGGAAAAGCAGATACGCAGTATTTT. Its protein is CASSSKPRTSGKADTQYF.

The V and J genes are TRBV5-4 and TRBJ2-6; D remains ambiguous. Deletions cut 7 bases from V and 4 bases from J, with 21 bases between. This CDR3 spans 17 amino acids. Germline CDR1 reads SGHNT; CDR2 reads YYREEE (reference sequence). The CDR3 nucleotides are TGTGCCAGCCGTGTACGAATGCAGATCACGGGGGCCAACGTCCTGACTTTC. It codes for CASRVRMQITGANVLTF.